This T cell receptor (beta chain) was profiled in a study of T cells in localized non-small cell lung cancer. Profiled with immunoSEQ multiplex PCR; TCRdb holds only in-frame clones, not every one. The sample includes 1,500 to 2,000 clones, approximately 26% seen only once; the top ten take roughly 13%. This CDR3 region has 15 residues. Germline V gene sequence: CDR1 KGHSH, CDR2 LQKENI. The ends lost 3 bases at V and 6 bases at J; junction bases unmatched: 8. Of note for this clone: Antigen unknown.

Study-wide findings and caveats: Within adjacent lung there appeared a median approximately 60 of the top 100 tumor clones. Uninvolved adjacent lung had more T cell clonality than any other tissue, topping tumor.

This sequence joins TRBV18 and TRBJ2-3, with TRBD2 matching 8 bases. This sequence was found in a woman between 35 and 75 years old with stage II lung adenocarcinoma. Sequencing used lung tumor tissue, obtained before any cancer treatment. The CDR3 DNA reads as TGTGCCAGCTCACCGGCCGGGACTAGGGGCGATACGCAGTATTTT. It codes for CASSPAGTRGDTQYF.